This T cell receptor beta chain was sequenced for a study of blood T cell repertoires in COVID-19. As for the study in general: Samples of COVID-19 (acute and convalescent) were obtained from the United States, Italy and Spain. From T cells, B-cell-depleted T cells, or PBMCs came the material, which was cDNA or gDNA.

In germline, CDR1 is MDHEN, CDR2 SYDVKM. With 10 bases removed from V and 0 bases from J, the gap between germline ends came to 14 bases. The CDR3 extends over 14 amino acids. This clone has just a few counts. In the original analysis: How many nucleated cells were present was estimated from reference gene primer amplification. Generated by immunoSEQ multiplex PCR, the TCRdb table keeps only in-frame clones and is missing some. The D gene and trimming were derived from the DNA, and the V and J assignments and clone size from that table. This table holds approximately 200,000 clones, 75% to 90% found once.

This chain links TRBV28 with TRBJ2-3; D is perhaps TRBD1 (5 bases). This clonotype originated in a human donor in a cohort sampled during active COVID-19. Sequenced: peripheral blood. CDR3 loop: CAIWGDPSTDTQYF. CDR3 in DNA: TGTGCCATCTGGGGCGACCCGAGCACAGATACGCAGTATTTT.